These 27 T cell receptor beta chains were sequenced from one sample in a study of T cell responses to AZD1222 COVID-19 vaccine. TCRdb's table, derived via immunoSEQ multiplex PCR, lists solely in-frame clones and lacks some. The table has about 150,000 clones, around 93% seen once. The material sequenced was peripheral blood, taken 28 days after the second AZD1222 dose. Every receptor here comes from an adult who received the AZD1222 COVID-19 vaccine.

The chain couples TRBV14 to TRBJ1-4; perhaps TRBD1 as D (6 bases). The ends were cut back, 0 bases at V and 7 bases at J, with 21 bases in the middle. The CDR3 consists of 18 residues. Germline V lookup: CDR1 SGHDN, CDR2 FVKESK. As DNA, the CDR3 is TGTGCCAGCAGCCAAGATCGTCGGGGGGCAAGGGTTGGTGAAAAACTGTTTTTT. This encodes CASSQDRRGARVGEKLFF.

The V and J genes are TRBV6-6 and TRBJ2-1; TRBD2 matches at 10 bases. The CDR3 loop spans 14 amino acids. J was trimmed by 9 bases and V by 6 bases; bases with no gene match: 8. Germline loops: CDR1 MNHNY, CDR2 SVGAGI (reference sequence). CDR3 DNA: TGTGCCAGCAGACACGCTAGCGGGAGTGTTGAGCAGTTCTTC. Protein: CASRHASGSVEQFF.

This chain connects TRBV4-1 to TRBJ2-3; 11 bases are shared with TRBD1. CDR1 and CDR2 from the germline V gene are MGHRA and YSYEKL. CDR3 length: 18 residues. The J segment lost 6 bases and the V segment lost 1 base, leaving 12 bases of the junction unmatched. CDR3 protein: CASSQGTAGTGGHDTQYF. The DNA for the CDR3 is TGCGCCAGCAGCCAAGGGACCGCTGGGACAGGGGGGCACGATACGCAGTATTTT.

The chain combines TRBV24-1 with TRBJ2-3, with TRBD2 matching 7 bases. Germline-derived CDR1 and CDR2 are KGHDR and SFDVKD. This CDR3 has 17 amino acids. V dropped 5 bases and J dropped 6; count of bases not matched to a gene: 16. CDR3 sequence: CATSVYSGLGDGDTQYF. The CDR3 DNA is TGTGCCACCAGTGTTTACAGCGGACTAGGGGATGGTGATACGCAGTATTTT.

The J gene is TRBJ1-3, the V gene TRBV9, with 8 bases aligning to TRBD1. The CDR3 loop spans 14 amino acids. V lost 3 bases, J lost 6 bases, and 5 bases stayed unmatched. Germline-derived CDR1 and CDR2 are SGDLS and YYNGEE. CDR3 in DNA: TGTGCCAGCAGCGCAGGGGGCAGTTTAAACACCATATATTTT. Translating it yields CASSAGGSLNTIYF.

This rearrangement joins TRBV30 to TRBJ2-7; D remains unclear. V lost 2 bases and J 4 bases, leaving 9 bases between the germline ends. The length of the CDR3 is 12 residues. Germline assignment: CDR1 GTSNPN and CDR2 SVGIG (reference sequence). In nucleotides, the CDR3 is TGTGCCTGGAGTCCCCGATTTTACGAGCAGTACTTC. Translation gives CAWSPRFYEQYF.

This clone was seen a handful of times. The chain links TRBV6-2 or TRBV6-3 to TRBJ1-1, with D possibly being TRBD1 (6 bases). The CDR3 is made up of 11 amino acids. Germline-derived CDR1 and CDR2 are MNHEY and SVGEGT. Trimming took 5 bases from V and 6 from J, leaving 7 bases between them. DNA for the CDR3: TGTGCCAGCAGTGCAGGGGCTGAAGCTTTCTTT. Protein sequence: CASSAGAEAFF.

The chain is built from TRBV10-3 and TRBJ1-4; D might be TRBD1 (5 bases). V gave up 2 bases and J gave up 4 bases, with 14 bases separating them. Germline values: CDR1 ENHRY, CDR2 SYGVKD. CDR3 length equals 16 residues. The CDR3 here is CAISEPDTHLNEKLFF. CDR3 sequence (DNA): TGTGCCATCAGTGAGCCGGACACTCACCTTAATGAAAAACTGTTTTTT.

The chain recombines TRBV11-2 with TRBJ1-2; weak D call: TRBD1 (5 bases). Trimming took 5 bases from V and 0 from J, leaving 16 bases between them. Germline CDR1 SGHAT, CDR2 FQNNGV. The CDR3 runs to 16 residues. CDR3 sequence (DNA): TGTGCCAGCAGCCCGCTGGGGGTTTCGACTAACTATGGCTACACCTTC. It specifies CASSPLGVSTNYGYTF. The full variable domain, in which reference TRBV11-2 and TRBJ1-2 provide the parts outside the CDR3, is EAGVAQSPRYKIIEKRQSVAFWCNPISGHATLYWYQQILGQGPKLLIQFQNNGVVDDSQLPKDRFSAERLKGVDSTLKIQPAKLEDSAVYLCASSPLGVSTNYGYTFGSGTRLTVV.

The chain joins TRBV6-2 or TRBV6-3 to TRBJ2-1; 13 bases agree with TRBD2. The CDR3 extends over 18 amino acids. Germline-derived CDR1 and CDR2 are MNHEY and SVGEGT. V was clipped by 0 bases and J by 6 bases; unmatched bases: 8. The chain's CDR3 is CASSYSGTSGMGRNEQFF. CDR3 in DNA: TGTGCCAGCAGTTACTCCGGGACTAGCGGGATGGGGCGCAATGAGCAGTTCTTC.

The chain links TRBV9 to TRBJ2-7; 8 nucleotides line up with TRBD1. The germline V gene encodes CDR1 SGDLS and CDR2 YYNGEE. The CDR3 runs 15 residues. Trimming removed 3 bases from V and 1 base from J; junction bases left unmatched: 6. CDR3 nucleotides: TGTGCCAGCAGCGCCCGACAGGGGCCTTCCTACGAGCAGTACTTC. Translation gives CASSARQGPSYEQYF.

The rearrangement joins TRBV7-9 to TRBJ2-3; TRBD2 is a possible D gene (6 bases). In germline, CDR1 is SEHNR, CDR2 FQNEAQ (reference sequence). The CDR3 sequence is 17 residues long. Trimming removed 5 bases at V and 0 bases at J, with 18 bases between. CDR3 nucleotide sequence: TGTGCCAGCAGCCCGTCCCGGGACTGGTTCAGCACAGATACGCAGTATTTT. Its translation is CASSPSRDWFSTDTQYF. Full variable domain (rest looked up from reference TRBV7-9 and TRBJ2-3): DTGVSQNPRHKITKRGQNVTFRCDPISEHNRLYWYRQTLGQGPEFLTYFQNEAQLEKSRLLSDRFSAERPKGSFSTLEIQRTEQGDSAMYLCASSPSRDWFSTDTQYFGPGTRLTVL.

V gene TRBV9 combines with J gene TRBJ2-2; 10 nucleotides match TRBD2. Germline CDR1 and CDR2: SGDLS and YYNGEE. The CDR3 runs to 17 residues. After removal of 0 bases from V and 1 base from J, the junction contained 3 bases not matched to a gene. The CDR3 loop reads CASSVASSGRNTGELFF. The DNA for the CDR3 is TGTGCCAGCAGCGTAGCTTCTAGCGGGAGGAACACCGGGGAGCTGTTTTTT.

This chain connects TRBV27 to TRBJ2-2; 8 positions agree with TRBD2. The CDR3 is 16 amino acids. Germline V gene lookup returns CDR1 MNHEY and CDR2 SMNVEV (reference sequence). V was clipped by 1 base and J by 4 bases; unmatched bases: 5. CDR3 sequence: CASSLFAGGFTGELFF. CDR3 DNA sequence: TGTGCCAGCAGTTTATTCGCGGGAGGCTTCACCGGGGAGCTGTTTTTT.

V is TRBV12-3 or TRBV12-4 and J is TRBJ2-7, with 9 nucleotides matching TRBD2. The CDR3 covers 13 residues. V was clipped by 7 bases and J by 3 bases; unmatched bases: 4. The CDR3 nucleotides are TGTGCCAGCAAACAGACTAGCGGCTACGAGCAGTACTTC. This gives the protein CASKQTSGYEQYF.

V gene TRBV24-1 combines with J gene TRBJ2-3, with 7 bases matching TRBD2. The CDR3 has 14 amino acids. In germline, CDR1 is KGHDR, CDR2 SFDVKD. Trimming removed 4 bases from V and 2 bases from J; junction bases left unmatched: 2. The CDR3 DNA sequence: TGTGCCACCAGTGACCGGGGGGACACAGATACGCAGTATTTT. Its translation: CATSDRGDTDTQYF.

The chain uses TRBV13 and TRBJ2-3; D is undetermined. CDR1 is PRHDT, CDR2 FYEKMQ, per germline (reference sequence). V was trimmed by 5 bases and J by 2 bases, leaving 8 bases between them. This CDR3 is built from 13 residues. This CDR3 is CASSQTTTDTQYF. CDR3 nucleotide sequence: TGTGCCAGCAGCCAAACCACCACAGATACGCAGTATTTT. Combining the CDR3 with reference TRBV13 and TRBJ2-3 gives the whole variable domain AAGVIQSPRHLIKEKRETATLKCYPIPRHDTVYWYQQGPGQDPQFLISFYEKMQSDKGSIPDRFSAQQFSDYHSELNMSSLELGDSALYFCASSQTTTDTQYFGPGTRLTVL.

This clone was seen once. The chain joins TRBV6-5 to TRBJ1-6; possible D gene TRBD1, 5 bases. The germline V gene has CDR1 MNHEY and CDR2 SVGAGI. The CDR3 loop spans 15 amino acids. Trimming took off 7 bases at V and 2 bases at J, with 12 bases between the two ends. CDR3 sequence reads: CASMGPGAYNSPLHF. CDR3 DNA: TGTGCCAGCATGGGACCGGGCGCCTATAATTCACCCCTCCACTTT.

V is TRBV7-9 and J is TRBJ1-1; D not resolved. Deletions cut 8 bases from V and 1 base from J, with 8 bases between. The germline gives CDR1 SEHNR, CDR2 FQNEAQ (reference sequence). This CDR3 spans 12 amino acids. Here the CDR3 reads CASRGPNTEAFF. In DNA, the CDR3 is TGTGCCAGCCGCGGGCCGAACACTGAAGCTTTCTTT.

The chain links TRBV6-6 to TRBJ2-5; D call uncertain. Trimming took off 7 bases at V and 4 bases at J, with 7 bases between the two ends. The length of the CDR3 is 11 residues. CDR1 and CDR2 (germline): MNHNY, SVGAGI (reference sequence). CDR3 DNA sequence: TGTGCCAGCACAACCGGAGAGACCCAGTACTTC. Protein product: CASTTGETQYF.

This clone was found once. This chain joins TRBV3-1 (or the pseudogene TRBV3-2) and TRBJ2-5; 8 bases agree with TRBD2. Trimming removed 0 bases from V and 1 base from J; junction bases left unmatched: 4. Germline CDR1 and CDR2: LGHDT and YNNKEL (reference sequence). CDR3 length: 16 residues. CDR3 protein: CASSQDLAGGQETQYF. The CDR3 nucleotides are TGTGCCAGCAGCCAAGATCTTGCGGGGGGCCAAGAGACCCAGTACTTC.

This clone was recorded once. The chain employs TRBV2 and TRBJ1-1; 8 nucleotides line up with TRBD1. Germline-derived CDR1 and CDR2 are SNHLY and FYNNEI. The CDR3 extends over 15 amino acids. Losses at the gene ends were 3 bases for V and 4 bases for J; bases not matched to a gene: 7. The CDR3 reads CASSERRQGSTEAFF. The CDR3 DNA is TGTGCCAGCAGTGAGAGGAGACAGGGGAGCACTGAAGCTTTCTTT.

CDR3 nucleotide sequence: TGCAGTGCTACCCCCCGACGCGGGCAGTTCTTC. As protein: CSATPRRGQFF. The genes are TRBV20-1 and TRBJ2-1; D gene uncertain. Germline V gene sequence: CDR1 DFQATT, CDR2 SNEGSKA (reference sequence). V was trimmed by 4 bases and J by 12 bases, leaving 13 bases between them. The CDR3 is made up of 11 amino acids.

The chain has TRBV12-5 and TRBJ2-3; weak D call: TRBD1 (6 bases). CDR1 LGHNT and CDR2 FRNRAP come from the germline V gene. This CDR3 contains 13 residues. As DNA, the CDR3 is TGTGCAGTGGGGGCCTCTAGCACAGATACGCAGTATTTT. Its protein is CAVGASSTDTQYF.

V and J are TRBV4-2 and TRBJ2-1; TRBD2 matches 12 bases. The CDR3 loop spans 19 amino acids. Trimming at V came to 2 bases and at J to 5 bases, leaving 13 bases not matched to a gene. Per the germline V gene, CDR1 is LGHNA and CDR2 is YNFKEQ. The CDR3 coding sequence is TGTGCCAGCAGCCAATCCCTGGCTAGCGGGAGGGCCAAGGACAATGAGCAGTTCTTC. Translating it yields CASSQSLASGRAKDNEQFF.

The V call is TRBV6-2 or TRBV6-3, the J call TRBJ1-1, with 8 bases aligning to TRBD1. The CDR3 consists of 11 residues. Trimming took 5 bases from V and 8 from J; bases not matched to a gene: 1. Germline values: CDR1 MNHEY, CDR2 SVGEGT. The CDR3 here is CASSNRGEAFF. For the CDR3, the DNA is TGTGCCAGCAGTAACAGGGGGGAAGCTTTCTTT.

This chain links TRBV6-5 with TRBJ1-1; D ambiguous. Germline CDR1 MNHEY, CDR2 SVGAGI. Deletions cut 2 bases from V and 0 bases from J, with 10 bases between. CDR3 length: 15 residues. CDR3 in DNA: TGTGCCAGCAGTTACACCGGGGTCGTGAACACTGAAGCTTTCTTT. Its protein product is CASSYTGVVNTEAFF.